This TCR beta chain stems from a study of blood T cell repertoires in COVID-19 (dated by TCRdb to 2019 to 2021). Regarding the research as a whole: Collaborator samples came from the United States, Italy and Spain and covered acute and convalescent phases of COVID-19. The repertoires were released in a freely available public database meant as a resource for research on the immune response to SARS-CoV-2. The material from the prospective study consisted of cDNA or gDNA derived from T cells, B-cell-depleted T cells, or PBMCs. Samples were obtained from the ongoing ImmuneRACE study (first 160 participants) and from 1,200 or so subjects provided by 6 global collaborators. A de-identified subject ID, COVID-19 status, age in years and sex were almost always included in the sample metadata. Deeply sampled blood TCRbeta repertoires from subjects exposed to, actively infected with, or recovered from COVID-19 were included in the dataset. HLA class I and class II types, where available, came from metadata supplied by the sample provider rather than from assay-based typing.

TCRbeta CDR3 regions were amplified from genomic DNA using the immunoSEQ Assay, a bias-controlled multiplex PCR. In the source study's methods: The number of nucleated cells in each sample was estimated from the amplification of reference gene primers within the assay. To quantify the absolute abundance of each unique TCRbeta CDR3 rearrangement, sequence reads were collapsed and filtered. For each sample, productive Simpson clonality was calculated by taking the square root of Simpson's diversity index across productive rearrangements. TCRdb's version of the immuneACCESS table is confined to in-frame rearrangements and falls short of the full clone set. An unresolved V gene accounts for under half of the shortfall where checked; the remainder is of unknown origin. V and J calls and clone size are given by that table; D and trimming were obtained from the DNA. In all, the sample holds about 73,000 clones, and approximately 77% of those were seen once. Around 2.3% of the sample goes to the ten largest clones.

Results the study describes overall, beyond this receptor: The quantity of clinical and demographic metadata differed by source and by participant and was supplied without curation.

In Seattle, one collaborating source enrolled patients while the infection was active and tracked those patients longitudinally over the course of disease. Collaborating institutions collected whole blood in K2EDTA tubes following their own protocols. For TCRbeta analysis, collaborators shipped samples in one of three forms: frozen whole blood, isolated PBMCs, or DNA extracted from either of those sample types. From the cysteine through the phenylalanine, the CDR3 covers 14 amino acids. The retained sequence is limited to the CDR3, 42 bases, with the frame set at the first base. V loses 1 base at its end and J loses 5 bases; junction bases beyond the gene matches: 0. CDR1 SGHAT and CDR2 FQDESV are derived from the germline V gene (reference sequence). Points on this clone: What this receptor recognizes is not known. No much larger clonotype is one base removed from it; base qualities were not supplied.

Sample: peripheral blood. This TCR was recovered from a man between 65 and 85 years old with COVID-19, enrolled during active disease. The rearranged chain carries TRBV11-1 and TRBJ2-2; 8 bases in the middle match TRBD1. The CDR3 loop reads CASSLGQGTGELFF. In nucleotides, the sequence is TGTGCCAGCAGCTTAGGACAGGGGACCGGGGAGCTGTTTTTT.